This T cell receptor (beta chain) comes out of a study of cytomegalovirus exposure and HLA in healthy donors. As regards this clone: Its specificity is not known.

Study-wide findings and caveats: Presence/absence analyses treated sequencing depth as roughly uniform across donors. Earlier results showed most TCR beta V segments being productive about 87% or about 30% of the time. Rare TCR sequences dominated, though some public TCRs recurred in many donors. Analysis was carried out at a later point, and it linked a missense DCLRE1C variant to TCR beta V- and J-gene trimming.

13 Jbeta primers and 60 Vbeta primers were used for the PCR. The table came from immunoSEQ multiplex PCR; TCRdb's copy has only in-frame clones and leaves some out. The sample contains under 200,000 clones, about 85% of which appear only once. The specimen sequenced was PBMCs. This TCR derives from a man aged 25-45 years in good health and CMV-seropositive.

CDR3 in amino acids: CASSSPNTGELFF. Here the CDR3 DNA reads TGTGCCAGCAGCTCCCCTAACACCGGGGAGCTGTTTTTT. The rearrangement joins TRBV7-3 to TRBJ2-2; no reliable D call. Germline lookup yields CDR1 SGHTA and CDR2 FQGTGA. V was clipped by 4 bases and J by 2 bases, with 5 bases between them. The CDR3 loop spans 13 amino acids.